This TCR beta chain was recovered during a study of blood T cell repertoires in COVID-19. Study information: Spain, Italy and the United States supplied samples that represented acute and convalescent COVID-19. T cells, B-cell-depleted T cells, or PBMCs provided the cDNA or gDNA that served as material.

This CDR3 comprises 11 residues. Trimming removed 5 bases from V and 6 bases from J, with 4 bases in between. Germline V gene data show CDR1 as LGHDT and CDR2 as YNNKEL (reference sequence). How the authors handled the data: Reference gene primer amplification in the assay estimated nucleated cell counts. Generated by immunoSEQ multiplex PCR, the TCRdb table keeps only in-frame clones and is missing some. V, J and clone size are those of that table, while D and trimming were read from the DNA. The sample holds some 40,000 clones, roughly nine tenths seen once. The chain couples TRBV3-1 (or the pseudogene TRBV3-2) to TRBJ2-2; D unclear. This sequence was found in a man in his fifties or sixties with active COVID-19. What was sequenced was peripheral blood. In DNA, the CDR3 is TGTGCCAGCAGCTGCGCCGGGGAGCTGTTTTTT. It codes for CASSCAGELFF.